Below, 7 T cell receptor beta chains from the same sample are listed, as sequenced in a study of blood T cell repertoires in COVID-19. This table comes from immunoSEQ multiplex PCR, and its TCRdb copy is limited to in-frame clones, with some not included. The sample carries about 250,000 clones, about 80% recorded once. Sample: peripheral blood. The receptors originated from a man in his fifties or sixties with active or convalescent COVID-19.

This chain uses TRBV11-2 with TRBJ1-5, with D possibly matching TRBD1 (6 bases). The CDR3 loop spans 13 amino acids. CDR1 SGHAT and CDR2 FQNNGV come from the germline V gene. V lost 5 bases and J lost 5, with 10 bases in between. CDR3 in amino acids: CASSQGGDQPQHF. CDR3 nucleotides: TGTGCCAGCAGCCAAGGGGGTGATCAGCCCCAGCATTTT.

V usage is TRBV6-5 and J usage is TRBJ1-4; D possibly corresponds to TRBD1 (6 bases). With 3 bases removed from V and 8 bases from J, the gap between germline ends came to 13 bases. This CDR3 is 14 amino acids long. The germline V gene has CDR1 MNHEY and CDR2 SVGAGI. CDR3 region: CASSYGQLGEKLFF. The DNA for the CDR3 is TGTGCCAGCAGTTATGGACAGTTGGGGGAAAAACTGTTTTTT.

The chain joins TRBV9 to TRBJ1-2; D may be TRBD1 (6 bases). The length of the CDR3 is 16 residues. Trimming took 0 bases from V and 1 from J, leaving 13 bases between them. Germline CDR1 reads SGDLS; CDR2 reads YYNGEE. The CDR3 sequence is CASSVVHRALNYGYTF. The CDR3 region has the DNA TGTGCCAGCAGCGTAGTCCACAGGGCCCTTAACTATGGCTACACCTTC. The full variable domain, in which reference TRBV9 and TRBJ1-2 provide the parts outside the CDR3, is DSGVTQTPKHLITATGQRVTLRCSPRSGDLSVYWYQQSLDQGLQFLIQYYNGEERAKGNILERFSAQQFPDLHSELNLSSLELGDSALYFCASSVVHRALNYGYTFGSGTRLTVV.

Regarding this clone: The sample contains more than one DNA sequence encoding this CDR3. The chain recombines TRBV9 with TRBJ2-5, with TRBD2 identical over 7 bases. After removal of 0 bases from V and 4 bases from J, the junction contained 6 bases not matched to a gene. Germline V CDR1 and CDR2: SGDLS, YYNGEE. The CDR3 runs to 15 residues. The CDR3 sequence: CASSVAAGRGETQYF. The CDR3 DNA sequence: TGTGCCAGCAGCGTAGCGGCAGGGAGGGGAGAGACCCAGTACTTC.

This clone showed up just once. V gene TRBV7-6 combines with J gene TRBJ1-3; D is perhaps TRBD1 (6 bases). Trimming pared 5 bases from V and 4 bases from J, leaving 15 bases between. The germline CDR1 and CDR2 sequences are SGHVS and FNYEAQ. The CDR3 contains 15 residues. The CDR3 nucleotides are TGTGCCAGCAGCATCTTCAGGGGCTCGGGAAACACCATATATTTT. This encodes CASSIFRGSGNTIYF.

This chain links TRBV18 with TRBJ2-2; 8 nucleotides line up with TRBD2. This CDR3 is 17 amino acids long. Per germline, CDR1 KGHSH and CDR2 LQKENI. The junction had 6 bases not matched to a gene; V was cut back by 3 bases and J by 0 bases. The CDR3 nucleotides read TGTGCCAGCTCACCGGACAGCGGGGGAGCGAACACCGGGGAGCTGTTTTTT. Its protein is CASSPDSGGANTGELFF.

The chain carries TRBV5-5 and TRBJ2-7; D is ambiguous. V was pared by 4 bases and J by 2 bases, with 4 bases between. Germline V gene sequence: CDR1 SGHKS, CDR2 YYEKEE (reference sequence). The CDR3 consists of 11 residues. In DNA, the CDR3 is TGTGCCAGCAGCCTAACCTACGAGCAGTACTTC. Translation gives CASSLTYEQYF.